This T cell receptor beta chain is drawn from a study of early T cells in non-severe SARS-CoV-2 infection (dated by TCRdb to 2020 to 2022). As for the study more broadly: Bulk RNA from unsorted whole blood was used for TCR sequencing, so alpha and beta chains could not be paired.

According to the germline V gene, CDR1 reads MNHEY and CDR2 reads SVGEGT. Reading from cysteine to phenylalanine, the CDR3 counts 14 amino acids. The CDR3 DNA has 42 bases and is translated from base 1. Trimming accounts for 6 bases at V and 7 bases at J, while the number of junction bases matched to no gene is 8. This clonotype was seen more than once but under ten times. Its antigen remains unidentified. No per-base quality is available; no much larger clone lies one base away. A case-control design nested within a healthcare worker cohort in London, UK, was used, with weekly nasopharyngeal swab PCR tests and blood sampling performed. Healthcare workers were recruited during the week of the UK lockdown, between 23 and 31 March 2020, and followed weekly for up to about 15 weeks. The library was obtained by 5' RACE. Sequencing used a NextSeq 500. In the TCR library protocol, unique molecular identifiers were attached to individual cDNA molecules to correct for PCR bias and sequencing error. TCR alpha and beta chains were both sequenced, and the abundances of alpha and beta sequences in each sample were closely correlated with each other. Under the source paper's analysis protocol: Decombinator V4 was used to annotate TCR sequences for V gene, J gene and CDR3. Expanded TCRs were defined as changing significantly between any two time points under a Poisson model with p below 0.0001. TCR abundances were normalised to the total number of TCRs sequenced per sample and expressed as counts per million. TRAV1-2 paired with TRAJ12, TRAJ20 or TRAJ33 defined MAIT TCRs, while TRAV10 paired with TRAJ18 defined iNKT TCRs. VDJdb, accessed 1 November 2021, was searched for CMV, EBV and SARS-CoV-2 annotated TCRs, excluding TCRs annotated for multiple antigens. The public reads were quality trimmed at Q25 with fastp and then assembled into clones with MiXCR by TCRdb, keeping productive beta chains. Each entry is one CDR3 protein sequence, shown with its most common DNA and genes. It is TCRdb's table, rather than the study itself, that gives the V and J calls and clone size. For this sample there are some 71,000 distinct CDR3 sequences; 9% to 10% appear just once. The top ten clones comprise roughly a sixth of the sample.

What the study reported, not specific to this receptor: VDJdb matching was skewed toward anti-spike CD8 responses and likely underestimated virus-specific expansions, missing private and CD4 specificities.

The starting material was whole blood, obtained at baseline. The TCR was taken from an adult who was a healthcare worker with PCR-confirmed SARS-CoV-2 infection or an uninfected control (not recorded which). Recombination joined TRBV6-2 or TRBV6-3 with TRBJ1-5; 8 junctional bases match TRBD1. The DNA is as follows: TGTGCCAGCAGCTTCCCAGGGGGCGAGCAGCCCCAGCATTTT. Its amino acids are CASSFPGGEQPQHF.